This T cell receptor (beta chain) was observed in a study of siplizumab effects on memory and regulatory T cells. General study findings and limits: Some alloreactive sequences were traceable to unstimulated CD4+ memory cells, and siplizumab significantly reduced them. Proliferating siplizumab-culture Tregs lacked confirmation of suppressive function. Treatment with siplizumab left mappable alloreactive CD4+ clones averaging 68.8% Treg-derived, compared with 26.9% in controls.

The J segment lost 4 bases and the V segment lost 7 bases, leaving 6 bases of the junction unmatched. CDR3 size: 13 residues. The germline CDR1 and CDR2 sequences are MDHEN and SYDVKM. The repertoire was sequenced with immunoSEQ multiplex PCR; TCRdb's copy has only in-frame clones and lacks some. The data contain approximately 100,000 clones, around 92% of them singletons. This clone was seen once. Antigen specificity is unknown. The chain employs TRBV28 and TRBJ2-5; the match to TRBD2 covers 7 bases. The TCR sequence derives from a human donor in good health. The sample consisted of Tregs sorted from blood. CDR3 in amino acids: CASNPGGRETQYF. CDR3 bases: TGTGCCAGCAACCCCGGGGGGAGAGAGACCCAGTACTTC.